A single sample is the source of the 27 T cell receptor beta chains below, sequenced in a study of somatic mutations in cytotoxic T cells in rheumatoid arthritis. Sequenced by immunoSEQ multiplex PCR; TCRdb stores in-frame clones only, minus some. The repertoire holds about 19,000 clones, with roughly four fifths as singletons. The sequencing input was CD8+ T cells sorted from blood. The receptors stem from a man aged 18 to 29 with rheumatoid arthritis.

The rearrangement uses TRBV29-1 and TRBJ2-2; D remains ambiguous. Between the trimmed V and J ends, which lost 4 bases and 2 bases, there was a span of 5 bases. The CDR3 runs to 12 residues. Germline values: CDR1 SQVTM, CDR2 ANQGSEA. CDR3 DNA: TGCAGCGTTGCAGCTAACACCGGGGAGCTGTTTTTT. It translates to CSVAANTGELFF.

The genes are TRBV9 and TRBJ2-5, with D perhaps TRBD2 (5 bases). Per the germline V gene, CDR1 is SGDLS and CDR2 is YYNGEE. V was pared by 4 bases and J by 0 bases, with 13 bases between. This CDR3 is built from 15 residues. DNA of the CDR3: TGTGCCAGCAGCCCTGATGAAGCGGACCAAGAGACCCAGTACTTC. It is translated as CASSPDEADQETQYF.

In DNA, the CDR3 is TGTGCCAGCAGCTTGGGATCGGTTGGGCTTGGCTATGGCTACACCTTC. This sequence encodes CASSLGSVGLGYGYTF. J is TRBJ1-2 and V is TRBV5-8; D gene ambiguous. The length of the CDR3 is 16 residues. V was cut by 0 bases and J by 4 bases, with 16 bases left in between. Germline CDR1 SGHTS, CDR2 YDEGEE. The variable domain in full, with the rest retrieved from reference TRBV5-8 and TRBJ1-2, is EAGVTQSPTHLIKTRGQQATLRCSPISGHTSVYWYQQALGLGLQFLLWYDEGEERNRGNFPPRFSGRQFPNYSSELNVNALELEDSALYLCASSLGSVGLGYGYTFGSGTRLTVV.

This rearrangement joins TRBV6-1 to TRBJ2-3, with TRBD2 matching over 11 bases. V lost 0 bases and J lost 1; bases outside the gene matches: 0. The germline V gene encodes CDR1 MNHNS and CDR2 SASEGT. The CDR3 consists of 16 residues. CDR3 nucleotides: TGTGCCAGCAGTGAAGCTAGCGGGGGGGGCACAGATACGCAGTATTTT. Translation gives CASSEASGGGTDTQYF.

This clone was detected only a few times. The chain has TRBV7-8 and TRBJ2-3, with 11 bases aligning to TRBD2. V shed 1 base and J 6 bases; nucleotides not matched to a gene: 12. The CDR3 contains 18 residues. CDR1 and CDR2 (germline): SGHVS, FQNEAQ. CDR3 sequence reads: CASSLDPTSGTQSDTQYF. CDR3 DNA sequence: TGTGCCAGCAGCTTAGACCCGACTAGCGGGACACAATCGGATACGCAGTATTTT.

V is TRBV4-2 and J is TRBJ1-6; 7 bases line up with TRBD1. Per germline, CDR1 LGHNA and CDR2 YNFKEQ. The V gene end was trimmed by 0 bases and the J gene end by 0 bases; junction bases not matched to a gene: 8. CDR3 length: 19 amino acids. The CDR3 sequence: CASSQDSSAGGSYNSPLHF. CDR3 nucleotides: TGTGCCAGCAGCCAAGACTCATCGGCAGGGGGCTCCTATAATTCACCCCTCCACTTT.

V gene TRBV4-1 combines with J gene TRBJ2-7, with D perhaps given as TRBD1 or TRBD2 (5 bases each). Germline CDR1 reads MGHRA; CDR2 reads YSYEKL. The V and J ends lost 0 bases and 4 bases respectively, with 16 bases between them. The CDR3 spans 16 residues. The CDR3, as DNA: TGCGCCAGCAGCCAAGAAAATCGTCGAGGGGTTTACGAGCAGTACTTC. Amino acids: CASSQENRRGVYEQYF.

The chain has TRBV25-1 and TRBJ2-5, with 7 bases fitting TRBD2. Per germline, CDR1 MGHDK and CDR2 SYGVNS. This CDR3 spans 18 amino acids. J gave up 6 bases and V 6 bases, and 22 bases lay outside the gene matches. CDR3 DNA: TGTGCCAGCAGCACCTCCGGGGGGATAGCGGGCGGCCGAAAGACCCAGTACTTC. Translation gives CASSTSGGIAGGRKTQYF.

The chain couples TRBV6-4 to TRBJ2-2; 14 bases are a match to TRBD2. Germline V gene sequence: CDR1 MRHNA, CDR2 SNTAGT. The CDR3 extends over 15 amino acids. J lost 6 bases, V lost 6 bases, and 3 bases had no gene match. The CDR3 here is CASSPTSGGAGELFF. The CDR3 region has the DNA TGTGCCAGCAGCCCGACTAGCGGGGGGGCCGGGGAGCTGTTTTTT.

The chain combines TRBV9 with TRBJ2-1, with 8 bases identical to TRBD2. From germline, CDR1 is SGDLS and CDR2 YYNGEE. The CDR3 contains 18 residues. Trimming at V came to 0 bases and at J to 1 base, leaving 9 bases not matched to a gene. The CDR3 region is CASSVALAGSLSYNEQFF. CDR3 DNA sequence: TGTGCCAGCAGCGTAGCATTAGCGGGGTCCCTTTCCTACAATGAGCAGTTCTTC.

This clone was seen a handful of times. The chain carries TRBV27 and TRBJ1-1; D is undetermined. The V gene lost 2 bases and the J gene lost 1 base, with 5 bases spanning the gap. Germline V gives CDR1 MNHEY, CDR2 SMNVEV (reference sequence). The CDR3 has 13 amino acids. CDR3 sequence (DNA): TGTGCCAGCAGTTTAGACGGGAACACTGAAGCTTTCTTT. This encodes CASSLDGNTEAFF.

The genes are TRBV11-1 and TRBJ2-7; D is uncertain. The CDR3 runs to 14 residues. Germline CDR1 is SGHAT and CDR2 is FQDESV (reference sequence). V lost 4 bases and J 2 bases, leaving 12 bases between the germline ends. CDR3 amino acids: CASSSTGIPYEQYF. CDR3 nucleotide sequence: TGTGCCAGCAGCTCCACGGGTATTCCCTACGAGCAGTACTTC.

The J gene is TRBJ2-3, the V gene TRBV11-3; D possibly corresponds to TRBD1 (6 bases). The CDR3 covers 14 residues. The V end lost 5 bases, the J end lost 2 bases, and 11 bases lay between the germline ends. The germline V gene has CDR1 SGHNT and CDR2 YENEEA. CDR3 DNA: TGTGCCAGCAGCATACGGGACAACACAGATACGCAGTATTTT. This codes for CASSIRDNTDTQYF. Drawing the rest from reference TRBV11-3 and TRBJ2-3, the complete variable domain is EAGVVQSPRYKIIEKKQPVAFWCNPISGHNTLYWYLQNLGQGPELLIRYENEEAVDDSQLPKDRFSAERLKGVDSTLKIQPAELGDSAVYLCASSIRDNTDTQYFGPGTRLTVL.

V and J are TRBV28 and TRBJ1-3; the D is unclear. V dropped 7 bases and J dropped 3 bases, with 19 bases sitting between them. The CDR3 contains 16 residues. Per germline, CDR1 MDHEN and CDR2 SYDVKM. In DNA, the CDR3 is TGTGCCAGCACCTTTGCAAGCCGGGCCGATGGAAACACCATATATTTT. It translates to CASTFASRADGNTIYF.

This sequence joins TRBV7-9 and TRBJ2-5; tentatively, D is TRBD2 (5 bases). The CDR3 totals 14 residues. With 2 bases removed from V and 1 base from J, the gap between germline ends came to 8 bases. Per the germline V gene, CDR1 is SEHNR and CDR2 is FQNEAQ (reference sequence). The CDR3 loop is CASSLIALQETQYF. CDR3 coding DNA: TGTGCCAGCAGCTTAATAGCGCTCCAAGAGACCCAGTACTTC.

This sequence joins TRBV4-3 and TRBJ2-3, with 8 bases that match TRBD2. CDR1 LGHNA and CDR2 YSLEER come from the germline V gene. Trimming took 1 base from V and 0 from J; bases not matched to a gene: 9. The CDR3 length is 18 residues. CDR3 in amino acids: CASSQVSVAGTSTDTQYF. The CDR3 coding sequence is TGCGCCAGCAGCCAAGTGTCGGTAGCGGGGACCAGCACAGATACGCAGTATTTT.

The V call is TRBV19, the J call TRBJ2-3, with 10 bases aligning to TRBD2. CDR3 length: 20 residues. V gave up 3 bases and J gave up 2 bases; unmatched junction bases: 17. Germline CDR1 LNHDA, CDR2 SQIVND (reference sequence). CDR3: CASSIPGLAALEENTDTQYF. As DNA, the CDR3 is TGTGCCAGTAGTATTCCCGGACTAGCGGCCCTCGAAGAAAACACAGATACGCAGTATTTT.

The chain couples TRBV6-6 to TRBJ1-1; no definite D call. This CDR3 has 12 amino acids. Germline V gene data show CDR1 as MNHNY and CDR2 as SVGAGI (reference sequence). V was trimmed by 6 bases and J by 4 bases, leaving 9 bases between them. CDR3 sequence: CASRFSGTEAFF. The CDR3 nucleotides read TGTGCCAGCAGATTTTCTGGCACTGAAGCTTTCTTT.

The V and J genes are TRBV27 and TRBJ1-6; the match to TRBD1 covers 8 bases. With 6 bases clipped from V and 2 bases from J, the junction kept 6 bases outside the gene matches. This CDR3 has 16 residues. Germline values: CDR1 MNHEY, CDR2 SMNVEV (reference sequence). CDR3 nucleotide sequence: TGTGCCAGCAGCTCTGGACAGGGCACCTATAATTCACCCCTCCACTTT. Translation gives CASSSGQGTYNSPLHF.

The V call is TRBV7-9, the J call TRBJ1-4; 8 bases fit TRBD1. V lost 5 bases to trimming and J lost 3 bases; unmatched junction nucleotides: 11. The CDR3 is 17 amino acids. CDR1 is SEHNR and CDR2 is FQNEAQ in the germline V gene (reference sequence). CDR3 sequence (DNA): TGTGCCAGCAGCCTAGGGGACAGGAGGGCCTCTAATGAAAAACTGTTTTTT. Protein sequence: CASSLGDRRASNEKLFF.

J is TRBJ2-3 and V is TRBV19; the match to TRBD2 covers 8 bases. The CDR3 spans 15 residues. J lost 0 bases, V lost 7 bases, and 6 bases had no gene match. Germline V gene lookup returns CDR1 LNHDA and CDR2 SQIVND (reference sequence). CDR3 in DNA: TGTGCCAGTACCATGCGGGGGGCAAGCACAGATACGCAGTATTTT. It specifies CASTMRGASTDTQYF.

This chain connects TRBV7-6 to TRBJ2-7; 10 bases map to TRBD2. V was clipped by 6 bases and J by 1 base; unmatched bases: 12. Germline CDR1 reads SGHVS; CDR2 reads FNYEAQ. CDR3 length equals 17 residues. The CDR3 sequence: CASSEGLAGESSYEQYF. The CDR3 DNA sequence: TGTGCCAGCAGTGAGGGGCTAGCGGGGGAATCTTCCTACGAGCAGTACTTC.

The chain carries TRBV13 and TRBJ1-5; 9 positions match TRBD1. CDR1 PRHDT and CDR2 FYEKMQ come from the germline V gene (reference sequence). The V segment lost 5 bases and the J segment 1 base; nucleotides outside the gene matches: 9. The CDR3 consists of 17 residues. The chain's CDR3 is CASSPRDRAYSNQPQHF. CDR3 in DNA: TGTGCCAGCAGCCCCCGGGACAGGGCTTACAGCAATCAGCCCCAGCATTTT.

The V call is TRBV6-5, the J call TRBJ1-1; D possibly corresponds to TRBD1 (6 bases). The CDR3 is 15 residues long. Germline V CDR1 and CDR2: MNHEY, SVGAGI. The V end lost 2 bases, the J end lost 1 base, and 11 bases lay between the germline ends. Here the CDR3 DNA reads TGTGCCAGCAGTTACACCCGAGGGGGGAACACTGAAGCTTTCTTT. Translated, it gives CASSYTRGGNTEAFF.

J is TRBJ1-1 and V is TRBV13, with a weak D call TRBD1 (6 bases). The CDR3 has 16 residues. Germline CDR1 and CDR2: PRHDT and FYEKMQ (reference sequence). V lost 5 bases to trimming and J lost 0 bases, with 16 bases between them. The CDR3 spells CASSTKRGSLNTEAFF. For the CDR3, the DNA is TGTGCCAGCAGCACCAAAAGGGGGAGTTTGAACACTGAAGCTTTCTTT.

The CDR3 DNA reads as TGTGCCAGCAGCTTAACAACAGGGAACACTGAAGCTTTCTTT. It translates to CASSLTTGNTEAFF. This rearrangement joins TRBV7-9 to TRBJ1-1, with D possibly TRBD1 on 5 matching bases. The CDR3 sequence is 14 residues long. Germline CDR1 SEHNR, CDR2 FQNEAQ (reference sequence). Trimming cost V 2 bases and J 1 base, with 8 bases left between them.

The table lists this clone with a count of one. The chain links TRBV2 to TRBJ2-7, with a possible D match to TRBD1 (5 bases). Trimming took off 6 bases at V and 3 bases at J, with 9 bases between the two ends. The CDR3 extends over 12 amino acids. Germline V CDR1 and CDR2: SNHLY, FYNNEI. As DNA, the CDR3 is TGTGCCAGCAGCTCTAGGGGCTACGAGCAGTACTTC. As protein: CASSSRGYEQYF.